This T cell receptor beta chain was profiled in a study of shared clonotypes between healthy human individuals. The overall study: Contributing individuals were two females and three males aged 18 to 49.

As regards this clone: Its antigen is unknown.

Profiling relied on immunoSEQ multiplex PCR, and the TCRdb table lists in-frame clones only, not all of them. This sample has about 2,500,000 clones, with 90% to 95% found just once. Study outcomes and limitations: Enrolling few donors narrowed the genetic and exposure-history diversity that was represented.

This CDR3 has 13 residues. J gave up 4 bases and V 10 bases, and 10 bases lay outside the gene matches. The germline V gene has CDR1 LNHDA and CDR2 SQIVND (reference sequence). Those who donated, Caucasian adults without exception, all lived in Nashville, Tennessee. CD4+ cell separation produced CD45RA+ naive and CD45RA-negative memory subsets. The specimen sequenced was naive CD4+ T cells sorted from blood. Subset noted: CD45RA+ positively selected. This clonotype was sampled from a man between 18 and 35 years old in good health. The chain employs TRBV19 and TRBJ2-7; 7 bases agree with TRBD2. The CDR3 is CATGGTRPYEQYF. In DNA, the CDR3 is TGTGCCACCGGGGGGACGCGGCCGTACGAGCAGTACTTC.